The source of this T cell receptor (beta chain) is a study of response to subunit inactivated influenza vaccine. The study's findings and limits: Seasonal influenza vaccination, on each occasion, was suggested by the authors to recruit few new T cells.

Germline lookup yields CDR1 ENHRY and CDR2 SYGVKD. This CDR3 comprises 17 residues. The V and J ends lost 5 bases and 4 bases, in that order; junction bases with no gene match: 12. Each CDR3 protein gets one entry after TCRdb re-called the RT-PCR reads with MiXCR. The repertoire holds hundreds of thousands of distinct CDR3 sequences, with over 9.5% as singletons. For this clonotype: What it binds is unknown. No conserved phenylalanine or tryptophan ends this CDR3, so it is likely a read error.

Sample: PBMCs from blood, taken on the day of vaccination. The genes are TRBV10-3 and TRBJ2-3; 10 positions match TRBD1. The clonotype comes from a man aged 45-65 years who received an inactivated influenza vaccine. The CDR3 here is CAISLSAPGTGADTQYL. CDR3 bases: TGTGCCATCAGTTTGAGCGCCCCCGGGACAGGGGCAGATACGCAGTATTTA.